What follows are 10 T cell receptor beta chains derived from one specimen sequenced in a study of blood T cell repertoires in COVID-19. Measured with immunoSEQ multiplex PCR; TCRdb has only the in-frame clones, and not every one. In the table there are around 100,000 clones, roughly 87% of which are singletons. Sequenced input: peripheral blood. These receptors were taken from a young man in a cohort sampled during active COVID-19.

The chain is built from TRBV6-1 and TRBJ2-7; D possibly corresponds to TRBD1 (7 bases). Germline V CDR1 and CDR2: MNHNS, SASEGT. This CDR3 region has 16 residues. Between the trimmed V and J ends, which lost 2 bases and 3 bases, there was a span of 17 bases. Here the CDR3 DNA reads TGTGCCAGCAGTGAAAGGGGGCGAGGGCGGGACTACGAGCAGTACTTC. Residues: CASSERGRGRDYEQYF.

The chain employs TRBV19 and TRBJ2-3, with TRBD1 matching 8 bases. The CDR3 is made up of 14 amino acids. With V trimmed by 5 bases and J by 6 bases, 7 bases remained unmatched. Germline V CDR1 and CDR2: LNHDA, SQIVND (reference sequence). CDR3 DNA sequence: TGTGCCAGTAGTGCCGGGACAGGTGGGGATACGCAGTATTTT. Amino acid sequence: CASSAGTGGDTQYF.

The chain employs TRBV6-6 and TRBJ1-6; D is undetermined. Germline CDR1 reads MNHNY; CDR2 reads SVGAGI (reference sequence). Trimming removed 8 bases from V and 6 bases from J, with 5 bases in between. The CDR3 is made up of 11 amino acids. CDR3 region: CASRSNSPLHF. In DNA, the CDR3 is TGTGCCAGCCGGAGTAATTCACCCCTCCACTTT.

This chain connects TRBV27 to TRBJ2-3; 9 bases line up with TRBD1. The CDR3 spans 17 residues. V lost 7 bases, J lost 6 bases, and 17 bases stayed unmatched. Germline assignment: CDR1 MNHEY and CDR2 SMNVEV (reference sequence). CDR3 sequence (DNA): TGTGCCAGCACCCGGAGGGCGGGGACAGGGACAGGGGATACGCAGTATTTT. Translating it yields CASTRRAGTGTGDTQYF.

The V gene is TRBV5-6, the J gene TRBJ2-1; TRBD1 matches at 7 bases. V gave up 4 bases and J gave up 0 bases; unmatched junction bases: 10. Germline V lookup: CDR1 SGHDT, CDR2 YYEEEE. The CDR3 totals 17 residues. The CDR3 coding sequence is TGTGCCAGCAGCGATTTGGACAGGCCTGACTCCTACAATGAGCAGTTCTTC. Translated: CASSDLDRPDSYNEQFF.

This chain links TRBV12-3 or TRBV12-4 with TRBJ1-4, with unresolved D. Trimming removed 4 bases at V and 8 bases at J, with 5 bases between. The CDR3 consists of 11 residues. The CDR3 nucleotides read TGTGCCAGCAGTTCGTTAGAAAAACTGTTTTTT. This sequence encodes CASSSLEKLFF.

This clone was seen a few times. V is TRBV15 and J is TRBJ2-7; 8 nucleotides align to TRBD2. Germline CDR1 LNHNV, CDR2 YYDKDF (reference sequence). The CDR3 consists of 18 residues. V lost 5 bases to trimming and J lost 0 bases; unmatched junction nucleotides: 15. As DNA, the CDR3 is TGTGCCACCAGCTCGGGGGGCACGGGGGGGCCCTACTCCTACGAGCAGTACTTC. It specifies CATSSGGTGGPYSYEQYF.

This chain connects TRBV13 to TRBJ2-7; 7 bases are shared with TRBD1. This CDR3 comprises 13 residues. V dropped 5 bases and J dropped 5; count of bases not matched to a gene: 6. Germline lookup yields CDR1 PRHDT and CDR2 FYEKMQ (reference sequence). The CDR3 sequence is CASSKQQGNEQYF. CDR3 sequence (DNA): TGTGCCAGCAGCAAACAACAGGGGAACGAGCAGTACTTC.

The J gene is TRBJ2-5, the V gene TRBV28; D possibly corresponds to TRBD2 (7 bases). Germline V lookup: CDR1 MDHEN, CDR2 SYDVKM. The CDR3 is 15 amino acids. Trimming took off 3 bases at V and 1 base at J, with 12 bases between the two ends. The CDR3 sequence: CASSFVGGPQETQYF. The CDR3 bases are TGTGCCAGCAGTTTCGTGGGGGGGCCCCAAGAGACCCAGTACTTC. Drawing the rest from reference TRBV28 and TRBJ2-5, the complete variable domain is DVKVTQSSRYLVKRTGEKVFLECVQDMDHENMFWYRQDPGLGLRLIYFSYDVKMKEKGDIPEGYSVSREKKERFSLILESASTNQTSMYLCASSFVGGPQETQYFGPGTRLLVL.

The chain recombines TRBV29-1 with TRBJ1-1; 9 bases agree with TRBD1. Looked up from germline, CDR1 is SQVTM and CDR2 is ANQGSEA. V was pared by 6 bases and J by 5 bases, with 7 bases of the junction left unmatched. The CDR3 spans 13 residues. In DNA, the CDR3 is TGCAGCGTCAGACAGGGGGTGATTACTGAAGCTTTCTTT. Translating it yields CSVRQGVITEAFF.